This T cell receptor (beta chain) stems from a study of beta chain features in type 1 diabetes. V shed 8 bases and J shed 3 bases, with 13 bases lying between them. Germline values: CDR1 MDHEN, CDR2 SYDVKM. The CDR3 is made up of 14 amino acids. Isolated RNA was reverse transcribed in full, so expressed TCRB transcripts were sequenced. Libraries were prepared by immunoSEQ multiplex PCR; TCRdb keeps only in-frame clonotypes and omits some of them. The table lists 10,000 to 15,000 clones, 40% to 55% of them singletons. The rearrangement uses TRBV28 and TRBJ2-2; D perhaps matches TRBD1 (5 bases). The TCR was taken from a man younger than 35 in good health. Sequenced input: stem cell memory CD4+ T cells from blood. For the CDR3, the DNA is TGTGCCAGCTCACACCCCAGGGACACCGGGGAGCTGTTTTTT. This gives the protein CASSHPRDTGELFF.